This TCR beta chain was found in a study of regulatory T cells in long-lasting Graves disease. General study findings and limits: The TCR repertoire of persistent Graves' patients was less diverse than that of newly diagnosed ones.

To make TCR beta libraries, researchers used iRepertoire HTBI primers and Arm-PCR of CDR3 regions. Each CDR3 protein gets one entry after TCRdb re-called the multiplex PCR reads with MiXCR. The sample includes approximately 390,000 distinct CDR3 sequences, around 15% of them seen just once. This CDR3 has 13 amino acids. Germline CDR1 is SQVTM and CDR2 is ANQGSEA. The V end was cut by 5 bases, the J end by 4 bases, with 14 bases between. Time point described: newly diagnosed GD, antithyroid drugs for less than 3 months. PBMC RNA served as the TCR library source. With respect to this clonotype: Its antigen is as yet unknown.

The data also belong to a second study, concerning T cells in Graves' hyperthyroidism and ophthalmopathy. That report notes: Separation of ophthalmopathy from stable hyperthyroidism was achieved by a 13 V-J model.

The source is a woman aged 18-30 years with Graves disease. The material was peripheral blood mononuclear cells (PBMCs), obtained at new diagnosis, from a patient treated with antithyroid drugs. V and J are TRBV29-1 and TRBJ1-1; D gene ambiguous. CDR3 in DNA: TGCAGCGTTCTATTGAGCACCGGCACTGAAGCTTTCTTT. It codes for CSVLLSTGTEAFF.